What follows are 29 T cell receptor beta chains derived from one specimen sequenced in a study of regulatory T cells in long-lasting Graves disease. The time point denotes: newly diagnosed GD, antithyroid drugs for less than 3 months. Scientists built the TCR library using RNA that was extracted from PBMCs. Arm-PCR of CDR3 regions and iRepertoire HTBI primers were the basis on which TCR beta libraries were built. Each CDR3 protein gets one entry after TCRdb re-called the multiplex PCR reads with MiXCR. The table records 440,000 or so distinct CDR3 sequences, 14% to 15% of them present only once. These records were also assigned to another study, of T cells in Graves' hyperthyroidism and ophthalmopathy.

Sequenced material: peripheral blood mononuclear cells (PBMCs), taken at new diagnosis, from a patient treated with antithyroid drugs. Receptors originate from a woman aged 25 to 39 with Graves disease.

There are many counts of this clonotype. V is TRBV18 and J is TRBJ2-7; tentative D call: TRBD2 (5 bases). V dropped 3 bases and J dropped 5 bases, with 11 bases sitting between them. Germline V gene lookup returns CDR1 KGHSH and CDR2 LQKENI. The CDR3 is made up of 13 amino acids. CDR3 region: CASSPRGSDEQYF. DNA for the CDR3: TGTGCCAGCTCACCCCGAGGGTCCGACGAGCAGTACTTC.

This clonotype was observed many times. The genes are TRBV29-1 and TRBJ1-2, with 7 bases fitting TRBD1. The ends lost 6 bases at V and 10 bases at J; junction bases unmatched: 8. Germline CDR1 and CDR2: SQVTM and ANQGSEA. The length of the CDR3 is 11 residues. CDR3 sequence reads: CSVDRVPTYTF. DNA for the CDR3: TGCAGCGTCGACAGGGTTCCAACCTACACCTTC.

This sequence joins TRBV2 and TRBJ1-4, with D possibly matching TRBD1 (5 bases). The CDR3 length is 14 residues. The germline V gene has CDR1 SNHLY and CDR2 FYNNEI. Trimming removed 8 bases at V and 5 bases at J, with 15 bases between. The CDR3 loop is CASQGSGSNEKLFF. The CDR3 DNA reads TGTGCCAGCCAGGGTTCAGGGTCGAATGAAAAACTGTTTTTT.

The V call is TRBV25-1, the J call TRBJ1-2, with a weak D call TRBD1 (5 bases). The CDR3 covers 14 residues. V was clipped by 8 bases and J by 8 bases, with 21 bases between them. The V gene's germline CDR1 is MGHDK and CDR2 SYGVNS. The chain's CDR3 is CASSPSGAGLGYTF. The CDR3 DNA reads as TGTGCCAGCTCACCCTCCGGGGCAGGGCTAGGCTACACCTTC.

This clonotype has ten or more counts. The rearrangement uses TRBV30 and TRBJ2-3; D is undetermined. The ends were cut back, 2 bases at V and 2 bases at J, with 8 bases in the middle. Germline V gene data show CDR1 as GTSNPN and CDR2 as SVGIG (reference sequence). The CDR3 is 13 residues long. Written as DNA, the CDR3 is TGTGCCTGGAGTAGCACACCCACAGATACGCAGTATTTT. Amino acid sequence: CAWSSTPTDTQYF.

This clonotype has more than one count but fewer than ten. The V call is TRBV2, the J call TRBJ1-3; D gene uncertain. CDR1 is SNHLY and CDR2 is FYNNEI in the germline V gene. The CDR3 is 15 residues long. Trimming took off 2 bases at V and 0 bases at J, with 8 bases between the two ends. Written as DNA, the CDR3 is TGTGCCAGCAGTGAATCTCCAAGCTCTGGAAACACCATATATTTT. Translated: CASSESPSSGNTIYF. The variable domain in full, completed from reference TRBV2 and TRBJ1-3, reads EPEVTQTPSHQVTQMGQEVILRCVPISNHLYFYWYRQILGQKVEFLVSFYNNEISEKSEIFDDQFSVERPDGSNFTLKIRSTKLEDSAMYFCASSESPSSGNTIYFGEGSWLTVV.

This clonotype was counted between two and nine times. The chain employs TRBV19 and TRBJ2-1; maybe TRBD2 (5 bases). The germline V gene has CDR1 LNHDA and CDR2 SQIVND (reference sequence). This CDR3 has 16 residues. V lost 9 bases, J lost 8 bases, and 26 bases lay in between. CDR3 coding DNA: TGTGCCAGCAAAGACGGTGGGCGCGGGCTAGGCGATGAGCAGTTCTTC. It translates to CASKDGGRGLGDEQFF.

This clonotype appeared many times. The chain is built from TRBV24-1 and TRBJ2-1; tentatively, D is TRBD1 or TRBD2 (6 bases each). Gene TRBJ2-5 matches the end of the DNA better, so the J call may be wrong. Germline CDR1 KGHDR, CDR2 SFDVKD. This CDR3 has 16 amino acids. The CDR3 DNA follows: TGTGCCACCAGTCAGTTAGAATCAGGGGCGGGGGAGACCCAGTACTTC. This translates into CATSQLESGAGETQYF.

This clonotype was observed a handful of times. The chain links TRBV9 to TRBJ1-2, with 8 nucleotides matching TRBD1. Germline-derived CDR1 and CDR2 are SGDLS and YYNGEE. V lost 2 bases to trimming and J lost 0 bases; unmatched junction nucleotides: 6. The CDR3 contains 16 residues. The CDR3 nucleotides are TGTGCCAGCAGCGTGGGACAGGCTATAACTAACTATGGCTACACCTTC. This codes for CASSVGQAITNYGYTF. The whole variable domain, remainder taken from reference TRBV9 and TRBJ1-2, is DSGVTQTPKHLITATGQRVTLRCSPRSGDLSVYWYQQSLDQGLQFLIQYYNGEERAKGNILERFSAQQFPDLHSELNLSSLELGDSALYFCASSVGQAITNYGYTFGSGTRLTVV.

This clonotype was found many times. The J gene is TRBJ2-7, the V gene TRBV12-3 or TRBV12-4; D unresolved. The CDR3 spans 14 residues. V was pared by 4 bases and J by 4 bases, with 14 bases between. CDR3 residues: CASSSGRGSYEQYF. CDR3 nucleotides: TGTGCCAGCAGTTCTGGACGAGGAAGTTACGAGCAGTACTTC.

This clonotype has a count of ten or more. The genes are TRBV20-1 and TRBJ2-3; TRBD2 is a possible D gene (6 bases). CDR1 is DFQATT, CDR2 SNEGSKA, per germline (reference sequence). V was trimmed by 3 bases and J by 3 bases, leaving 16 bases between them. CDR3 size: 15 residues. The CDR3 reads CSARDGGKGTDTQYF. Written as DNA, the CDR3 is TGCAGTGCTAGGGACGGCGGGAAGGGGACAGATACGCAGTATTTT.

This clonotype came up a few times. CDR3 sequence: CSVEGTGASYNEQFF. The CDR3 coding sequence is TGCAGCGTTGAAGGCACGGGAGCCTCCTACAATGAGCAGTTCTTC. V is TRBV29-1 and J is TRBJ2-1, with D possibly matching TRBD2 (6 bases). The CDR3 is made up of 15 amino acids. Germline CDR1 and CDR2: SQVTM and ANQGSEA. Between the trimmed V and J ends, which lost 1 base and 0 bases, there was a span of 10 bases.

This clonotype was counted many times. The rearrangement joins TRBV6-1 to TRBJ1-2, with D uncertain. The germline V gene encodes CDR1 MNHNS and CDR2 SASEGT. This CDR3 region has 14 residues. V lost 7 bases, J lost 1 base, and 13 bases lay in between. The CDR3 DNA sequence: TGTGCCAGCAACCGGGAGGGTCGTAACTATGGCTACACCTTC. Protein: CASNREGRNYGYTF.

This clonotype showed up just a few times. The chain carries TRBV19 and TRBJ2-3, with D maybe TRBD2 (6 bases). This CDR3 region has 12 residues. Germline CDR1 LNHDA, CDR2 SQIVND (reference sequence). V lost 5 bases to trimming and J lost 8 bases, with 11 bases between them. The DNA of the CDR3 is TGTGCCAGTAGTTTACTAGCTGGTACGCAGTATTTT. It yields the protein CASSLLAGTQYF.

This clonotype showed up many times. The genes are TRBV2 and TRBJ2-7; 10 bases agree with TRBD1. The junction had 2 bases not matched to a gene; V was cut back by 5 bases and J by 4 bases. Germline V gene sequence: CDR1 SNHLY, CDR2 FYNNEI. The CDR3 sequence is 13 residues long. CDR3 DNA sequence: TGTGCCAGCAGTCGGGACAGGGGATACGAGCAGTACTTC. It yields the protein CASSRDRGYEQYF.

At least ten counts were recorded for this clonotype. The chain carries TRBV7-8 and TRBJ2-4; D is possibly TRBD1 or TRBD2 (6 bases each). This CDR3 contains 14 residues. CDR1 SGHVS and CDR2 FQNEAQ come from the germline V gene. V was cut by 2 bases and J by 5 bases, with 10 bases left in between. Here the CDR3 reads CASSLKRGENIQYF. CDR3 bases: TGTGCCAGCAGCTTAAAAAGGGGGGAAAACATTCAGTACTTC.

This clonotype was detected ten times or more. The chain uses TRBV2 and TRBJ2-3, with D perhaps TRBD1 (6 bases). Germline values: CDR1 SNHLY, CDR2 FYNNEI. Trimming cost V 4 bases and J 3 bases, with 11 bases left between them. The CDR3 contains 14 residues. DNA of the CDR3: TGTGCCAGCAGTGCTATAACAGGGACAGATACGCAGTATTTT. Translation gives CASSAITGTDTQYF.

This clonotype was counted many times. The V and J genes are TRBV4-1 and TRBJ1-5, with D maybe TRBD1 (6 bases). CDR1 and CDR2 from the germline V gene are MGHRA and YSYEKL. This CDR3 is 15 amino acids long. Trimming stripped 5 bases from V and 3 bases from J, with 14 bases between. The CDR3 coding sequence is TGCGCCAGCAGCAACGCGACAGGTTACAATCAGCCCCAGCATTTT. Translated: CASSNATGYNQPQHF.

This clonotype was picked up many times. The V and J genes are TRBV28 and TRBJ1-6, with a possible D match to TRBD1 (6 bases). This CDR3 region has 15 residues. Trimming took 6 bases from V and 6 from J, leaving 15 bases between them. Germline lookup yields CDR1 MDHEN and CDR2 SYDVKM. This CDR3 is CASSSRTAANSPLHF. CDR3 sequence (DNA): TGTGCCAGCAGCTCCCGGACAGCAGCTAATTCACCCCTCCACTTT.

As regards this clonotype: A much larger clone is a single base away; this may be a read error. This chain links TRBV29-1 with TRBJ2-1, with no clear D. The DNA end is more similar to TRBJ2-5, so the J call may be wrong. Germline V gives CDR1 SQVTM, CDR2 ANQGSEA. The CDR3 length is 13 residues. CDR3 loop: CSVSQSSQETQYF. CDR3 coding DNA: TGCAGCGTTTCACAGAGCTCCCAAGAGACCCAGTACTTC.

This clonotype has at least ten counts. This sequence joins TRBV7-9 and TRBJ2-7; D is possibly TRBD1 (6 bases). The V end was cut by 5 bases, the J end by 3 bases, with 11 bases between. The germline V gene encodes CDR1 SEHNR and CDR2 FQNEAQ (reference sequence). The CDR3 is 13 residues long. The CDR3 DNA reads as TGTGCCAGCAGCCGGGACACCCGCTACGAGCAGTACTTC. Encoded protein: CASSRDTRYEQYF.

The chain recombines TRBV25-1 with TRBJ1-5; D possibly corresponds to TRBD1 (5 bases). The CDR3 is 17 residues long. Germline loops: CDR1 MGHDK, CDR2 SYGVNS. The V and J ends lost 1 base and 4 bases respectively, with 17 bases between them. The chain's CDR3 is CASSEFLGGGPNQPQHF. CDR3 in DNA: TGTGCCAGCAGTGAATTCCTCGGGGGGGGACCTAATCAGCCCCAGCATTTT.

V usage is TRBV24-1 and J usage is TRBJ2-1; 11 positions match TRBD2. The CDR3 consists of 16 residues. V trimming: 7 bases; J trimming: 2 bases; junction bases outside the gene matches: 6. The germline V gene encodes CDR1 KGHDR and CDR2 SFDVKD. This CDR3 is CATSKRGLAAYNEQFF. The CDR3 nucleotides read TGTGCCACCAGCAAACGGGGACTAGCGGCCTACAATGAGCAGTTCTTC.

This clonotype has more than one count but fewer than ten. The rearrangement joins TRBV12-3 or TRBV12-4 to TRBJ1-5; D remains unclear. V was pared by 6 bases and J by 5 bases, with 8 bases between. The CDR3 runs 12 residues. Written as DNA, the CDR3 is TGTGCCAGCAGCCCATCCCATCAGCCCCAGCATTTT. Translating it yields CASSPSHQPQHF.

This clonotype was counted at least ten times. The CDR3 nucleotides read TGCGCCAGCAGCTTGGTGTGGGCTAGCGGGTCCCACACAGATACGCAGTATTTT. Its protein is CASSLVWASGSHTDTQYF. The J gene is TRBJ2-3, the V gene TRBV5-1; the match to TRBD2 covers 8 bases. The J segment lost 2 bases and the V segment lost 0 bases, leaving 11 bases of the junction unmatched. CDR3 size: 18 residues. Germline lookup yields CDR1 SGHRS and CDR2 YFSETQ.

V gene TRBV18 combines with J gene TRBJ2-1, with TRBD2 identical over 12 bases. Trimming removed 2 bases from V and 9 bases from J; junction bases left unmatched: 5. CDR3 length: 15 amino acids. Germline values: CDR1 KGHSH, CDR2 LQKENI. Written as DNA, the CDR3 is TGTGCCAGCTCACCAAGGACTAGCGGGATAGGTGAGCAGTTCTTC. Its translation is CASSPRTSGIGEQFF.

The chain is built from TRBV7-2 and TRBJ1-2, with D uncertain. Germline V gives CDR1 SGHTA, CDR2 FQGNSA. This CDR3 is built from 17 residues. The V end lost 0 bases, the J end lost 4 bases, and 18 bases lay between the germline ends. The CDR3: CASSLANLRRPIYGYTF. The DNA for the CDR3 is TGTGCCAGCAGCTTAGCGAATCTCCGGAGACCCATCTATGGCTACACCTTC.

This clonotype came up many times. The chain employs TRBV18 and TRBJ2-1; D remains unclear. The CDR3 runs to 14 residues. The V end was cut by 5 bases, the J end by 2 bases, with 10 bases between. Germline assignment: CDR1 KGHSH and CDR2 LQKENI. CDR3 sequence (DNA): TGTGCCAGCTCAGCGGAATTTACCTACAATGAGCAGTTCTTC. As protein: CASSAEFTYNEQFF. Combining the CDR3 with reference TRBV18 and TRBJ2-1 gives the whole variable domain NAGVMQNPRHLVRRRGQEARLRCSPMKGHSHVYWYRQLPEEGLKFMVYLQKENIIDESGMPKERFSAEFPKEGPSILRIQQVVRGDSAAYFCASSAEFTYNEQFFGPGTRLTVL.

The chain links TRBV20-1 to TRBJ2-6; D not certain. CDR1 and CDR2 from the germline V gene are DFQATT and SNEGSKA (reference sequence). V was clipped by 5 bases and J by 0 bases, with 11 bases between them. The CDR3 consists of 15 residues. The CDR3 sequence is CSASAEYSGANVLTF. The CDR3, as DNA: TGCAGTGCTTCAGCTGAATACTCTGGGGCCAACGTCCTGACTTTC.